This TCR beta chain was retrieved from a study of T-cell reconstitution after alpha-beta-depleted transplantation in children. Whole-study results and caveats: The origin of alpha-beta T cells about two months after transplant was reportedly several hundred expanded graft clones. Surviving recipient T cells and intrathymic progenitors accounted for some patients' high TCRbeta diversity at day 60.

This clonotype was counted between two and nine times. The target antigen is unknown. As it was prepared, the TCRbeta library received unique molecular identifiers. One entry per CDR3 protein results from TCRdb running MiXCR on the PCR reads. The top ten hold roughly 31% of the sample, which has about 980,000 distinct CDR3 sequences, 25% to 35% seen once. The TCR sequence derives from a boy younger than two who had a stem cell transplant for SCID, so the T cells may come from the graft donor. The sample was PBMCs, mostly from graft donor cells, taken 360 days after TCRalphabeta/CD19-depleted stem cell transplant.

DNA of the CDR3: TGCGCCAGCAGCCAATTGGGGTCCTACAATGAGCAGTTCTTC. Protein sequence: CASSQLGSYNEQFF. The V gene is TRBV4-3, the J gene TRBJ2-1, with D unclear. Germline V gene lookup returns CDR1 LGHNA and CDR2 YSLEER. Deletions cut 2 bases from V and 1 base from J, with 6 bases between. The CDR3 has 14 residues.